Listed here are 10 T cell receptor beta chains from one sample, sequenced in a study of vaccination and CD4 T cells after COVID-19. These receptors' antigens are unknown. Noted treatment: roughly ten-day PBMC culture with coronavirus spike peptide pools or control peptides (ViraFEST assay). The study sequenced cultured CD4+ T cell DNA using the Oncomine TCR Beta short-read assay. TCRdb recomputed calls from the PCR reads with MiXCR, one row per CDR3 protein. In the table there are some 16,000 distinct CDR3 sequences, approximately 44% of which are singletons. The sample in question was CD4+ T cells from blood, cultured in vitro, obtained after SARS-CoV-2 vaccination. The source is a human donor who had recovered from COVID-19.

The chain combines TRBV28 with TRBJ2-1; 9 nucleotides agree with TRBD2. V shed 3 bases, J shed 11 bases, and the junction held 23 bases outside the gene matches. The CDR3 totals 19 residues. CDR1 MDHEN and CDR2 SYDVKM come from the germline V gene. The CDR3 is CASSLGDLNQAGGPLKQFF. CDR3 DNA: TGTGCCAGCAGTTTGGGGGATCTTAATCAGGCGGGAGGGCCTCTTAAGCAGTTCTTC.

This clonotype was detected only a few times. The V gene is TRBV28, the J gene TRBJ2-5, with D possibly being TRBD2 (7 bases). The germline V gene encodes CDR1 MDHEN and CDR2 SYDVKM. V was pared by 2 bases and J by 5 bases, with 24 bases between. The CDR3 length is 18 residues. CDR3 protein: CASSLNPSGRGGLETQYF. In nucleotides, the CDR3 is TGTGCCAGCAGTTTAAATCCCTCGGGAAGGGGGGGACTGGAGACCCAGTACTTC.

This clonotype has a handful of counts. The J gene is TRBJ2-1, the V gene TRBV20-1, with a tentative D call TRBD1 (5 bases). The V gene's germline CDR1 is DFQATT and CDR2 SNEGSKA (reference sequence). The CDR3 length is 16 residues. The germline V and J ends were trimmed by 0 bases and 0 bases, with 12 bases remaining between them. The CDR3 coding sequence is TGCAGTGCTAGAGACATCCAGGGCGTCTCCTACAATGAGCAGTTCTTC. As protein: CSARDIQGVSYNEQFF.

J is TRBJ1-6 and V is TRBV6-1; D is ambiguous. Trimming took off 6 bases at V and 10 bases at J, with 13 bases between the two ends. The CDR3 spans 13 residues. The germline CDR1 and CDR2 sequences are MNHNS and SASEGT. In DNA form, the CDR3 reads TGTGCCAGCAGCCTACTCCTTCTATCACCCCTCCACTTT. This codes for CASSLLLLSPLHF.

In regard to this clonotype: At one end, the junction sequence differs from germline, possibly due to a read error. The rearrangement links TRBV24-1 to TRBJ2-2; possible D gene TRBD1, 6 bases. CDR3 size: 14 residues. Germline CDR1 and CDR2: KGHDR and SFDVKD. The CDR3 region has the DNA TGTGCCTCCAGTGATTACAGGGACACCGGGGAGCTGTTTTTT. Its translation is CASSDYRDTGELFF.

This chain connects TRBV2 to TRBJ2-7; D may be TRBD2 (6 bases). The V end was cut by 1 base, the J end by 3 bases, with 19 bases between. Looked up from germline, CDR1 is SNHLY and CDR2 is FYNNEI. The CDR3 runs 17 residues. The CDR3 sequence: CASSEEGDGTEFYEQYF. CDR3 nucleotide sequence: TGTGCCAGCAGTGAAGAAGGGGACGGGACTGAGTTCTACGAGCAGTACTTC.

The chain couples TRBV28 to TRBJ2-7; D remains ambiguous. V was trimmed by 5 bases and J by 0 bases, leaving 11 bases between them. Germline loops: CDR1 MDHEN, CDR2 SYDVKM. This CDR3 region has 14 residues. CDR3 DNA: TGTGCCAGCAGTCGCGACCGGGCCTCCTACGAGCAGTACTTC. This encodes CASSRDRASYEQYF. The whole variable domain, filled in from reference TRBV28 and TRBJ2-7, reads DVKVTQSSRYLVKRTGEKVFLECVQDMDHENMFWYRQDPGLGLRLIYFSYDVKMKEKGDIPEGYSVSREKKERFSLILESASTNQTSMYLCASSRDRASYEQYFGPGTRLTVT.

The CDR3 protein is CASSPRVAGAYEQYF. In DNA form, the CDR3 reads TGTGCCAGCTCACCACGCGTAGCGGGAGCCTACGAGCAGTACTTC. The gene calls are TRBV18 and TRBJ2-7; 9 bases are shared with TRBD2. The CDR3 has 15 residues. Trimming at V came to 1 base and at J to 2 bases, leaving 3 bases not matched to a gene. CDR1 is KGHSH, CDR2 LQKENI, per germline.

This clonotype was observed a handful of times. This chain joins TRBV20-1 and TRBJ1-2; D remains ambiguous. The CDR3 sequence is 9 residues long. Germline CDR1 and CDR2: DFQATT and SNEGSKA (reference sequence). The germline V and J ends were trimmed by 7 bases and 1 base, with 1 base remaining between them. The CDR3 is CSDNYGYTF. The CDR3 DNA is TGCAGTGATAACTATGGCTACACCTTC.

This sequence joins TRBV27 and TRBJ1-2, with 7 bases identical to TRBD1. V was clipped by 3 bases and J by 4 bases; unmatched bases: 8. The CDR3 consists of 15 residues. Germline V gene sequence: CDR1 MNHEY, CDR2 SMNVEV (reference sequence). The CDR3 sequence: CASSLRTGAFYGYTF. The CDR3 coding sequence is TGTGCCAGCAGTTTGAGGACAGGAGCTTTCTATGGCTACACCTTC.